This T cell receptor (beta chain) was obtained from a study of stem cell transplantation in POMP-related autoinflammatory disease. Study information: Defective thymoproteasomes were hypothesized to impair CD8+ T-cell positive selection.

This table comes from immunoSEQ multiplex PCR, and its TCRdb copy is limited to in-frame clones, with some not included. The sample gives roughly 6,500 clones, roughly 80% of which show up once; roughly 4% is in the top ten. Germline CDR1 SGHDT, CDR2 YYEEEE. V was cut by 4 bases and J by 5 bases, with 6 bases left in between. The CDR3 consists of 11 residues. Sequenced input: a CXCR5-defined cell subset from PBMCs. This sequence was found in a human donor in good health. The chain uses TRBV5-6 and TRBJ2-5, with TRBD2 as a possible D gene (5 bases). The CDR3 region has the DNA TGTGCCAGCAGCACGGGGGAGACCCAGTACTTC. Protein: CASSTGETQYF.